This T cell receptor beta chain emerged from a study of tumor and adjacent non-tumor tissue in lung cancer. RNA was extracted from bulk tissue without any cell sorting. TCRbeta libraries were built with three rounds of nested PCR, modified from ARM-PCR. Each CDR3 protein is one row after TCRdb ran MiXCR on the multiplex PCR reads. The data hold around 70,000 distinct CDR3 sequences, with around 73% observed a single time. V was clipped by 8 bases and J by 3 bases, with 14 bases between them. Germline values: CDR1 SQVTM, CDR2 ANQGSEA. The length of the CDR3 is 13 residues. Specimen: lung tumor tissue. The receptor was derived from a man aged 60 to 75 with non-small cell lung cancer. The chain recombines TRBV29-1 with TRBJ1-5; D might be TRBD1 (5 bases). The CDR3 loop is CSISQGLNQPQHF. As DNA, the CDR3 is TGCAGCATTTCTCAGGGCCTCAATCAGCCCCAGCATTTT. Drawing the rest from reference TRBV29-1 and TRBJ1-5, the complete variable domain is SAVISQKPSRDICQRGTSLTIQCQVDSQVTMMFWYRQQPGQSLTLIATANQGSEATYESGFVIDKFPISRPNLTFSTLTVSNMSPEDSSIYLCSISQGLNQPQHFGDGTRLSIL.